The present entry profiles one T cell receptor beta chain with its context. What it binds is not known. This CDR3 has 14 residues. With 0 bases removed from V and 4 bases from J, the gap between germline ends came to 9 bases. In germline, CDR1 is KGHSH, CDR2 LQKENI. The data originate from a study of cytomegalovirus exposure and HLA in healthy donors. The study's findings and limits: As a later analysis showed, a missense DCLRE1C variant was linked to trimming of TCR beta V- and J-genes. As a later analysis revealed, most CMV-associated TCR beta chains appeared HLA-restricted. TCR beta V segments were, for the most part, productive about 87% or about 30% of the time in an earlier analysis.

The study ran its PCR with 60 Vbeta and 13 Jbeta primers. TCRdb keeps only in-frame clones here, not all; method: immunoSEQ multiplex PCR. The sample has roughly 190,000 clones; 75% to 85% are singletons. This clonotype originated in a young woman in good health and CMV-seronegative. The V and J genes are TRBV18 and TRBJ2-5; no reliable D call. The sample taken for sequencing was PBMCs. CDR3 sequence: CASSPPSVGETQYF. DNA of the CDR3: TGTGCCAGCTCACCACCAAGCGTTGGAGAGACCCAGTACTTC.